This TCR beta chain is drawn from a study of cytomegalovirus exposure and HLA in healthy donors listed by TCRdb under 2017. For the study in its entirety: According to a later analysis, one platform produced both the 110 or so validation repertoires and the roughly 650 repertoires of the first cohort. The aim of the study was to test whether cataloging public T cell receptors could identify signatures of past pathogen exposure. To predict cytomegalovirus infection status, the study combined high-throughput TCR immunosequencing, statistical association of individual TCRs with disease status, and machine learning. Besides the first cohort of around 670 subjects, a separate validation cohort made up of 120 different subjects was used. Study-wide findings and limitations: A later analysis had no HLA typing for the validation cohort, so co-occurrence there was scored across all 120 repertoires. The classifier was reported to diagnose cytomegalovirus status with high specificity and sensitivity in both the original cohort and the validation cohort. Subsequent analysis determined that TCRs grouped into clusters in the first cohort also showed a tendency toward co-occurrence across the roughly 110 validation repertoires, and 85% to 95% of cluster scores exceeded 0. While some public TCRs were present in many individuals, most TCR sequences turned up only very rarely across donors. The study listed 164 TCR beta chains as associated with cytomegalovirus. The authors suggested that the approach could potentially be generalized to other disease states and immunological phenotypes. Three of the identified cytomegalovirus-associated TCR beta chains were confirmed in vitro to be specific for cytomegalovirus antigens.

Comments on this clone: Which antigen it targets is not known. Nothing much larger sits one base from this clone, and base qualities are not available.

Libraries were constructed by the immunoSEQ multiplex PCR assay. As for how the authors treated the data: A statistical classification framework was developed to diagnose cytomegalovirus status using the catalog of TCR beta chain sequences. In its TCRdb copy, this immuneACCESS table keeps in-frame sequences only and misses some clones. Where compared with another copy, unresolved V genes explain less than half of these, and the others have no known cause. The V and J calls and clone size were taken over from that table, and D and trimming were inferred from the DNA. The sample has approximately 150,000 clones on record, approximately 90% of them singletons. Jointly, the top ten make up more than 1.3% of the sample. Separate from the approximately 700-subject first cohort, the validation cohort of 90 to 150 subjects was the group to which the donors belonged. V lost 5 bases and J lost 1 base; the stretch between them is 10 bases long. As encoded in the germline V gene, CDR1 is SNHLY while CDR2 is FYNNEI. The CDR3 spans 14 residues, from the cysteine through the phenylalanine. Of all the DNA, just the CDR3 is kept, 42 bases in frame from base 1.

The receptor's source is a woman in her 30s in good health and CMV-seronegative. The chain was built from TRBV2 and TRBJ2-3; a tentative D call is TRBD1 (5 bases match). Sequenced: PBMCs. The nucleotides are TGTGCCAGCAGTCGCGGACAAGGCACAGATACGCAGTATTTT. Its protein is CASSRGQGTDTQYF.